These 10 T cell receptor beta chains originate from one sample sequenced in a study of radiotherapy plus CTLA-4 blockade in lung cancer. Here immunoSEQ multiplex PCR was the method, and the copy in TCRdb shows in-frame clones only, minus some. The sample has approximately 49,000 clones; about 85% are singletons. The source was peripheral blood, collected from a patient treated with radiotherapy plus ipilimumab. The origin of the receptors is a human donor with non-small cell lung cancer whose response to radiotherapy plus ipilimumab could not be evaluated.

J is TRBJ2-5 and V is TRBV14; the D is unclear. Germline V gene sequence: CDR1 SGHDN, CDR2 FVKESK. V was pared by 4 bases and J by 4 bases, with 13 bases between. There are 14 residues in the CDR3. CDR3 in DNA: TGTGCCAGCAGCCCCCCGGCCCGCGGAGAGACCCAGTACTTC. This sequence encodes CASSPPARGETQYF.

The chain combines TRBV6-6 with TRBJ1-5, with 7 positions matching TRBD1. The trim removed 9 bases at V and 3 bases at J, leaving 8 bases unmatched. CDR3 size: 14 residues. Germline V CDR1 and CDR2: MNHNY, SVGAGI (reference sequence). The CDR3: CASWLGTDNQPQHF. The CDR3 DNA is TGTGCCAGTTGGTTGGGGACAGACAATCAGCCCCAGCATTTT.

V usage is TRBV6-6 and J usage is TRBJ2-3, with 7 bases fitting TRBD2. The germline V gene has CDR1 MNHNY and CDR2 SVGAGI (reference sequence). The CDR3 is 14 residues long. After removal of 6 bases from V and 0 bases from J, the junction contained 3 bases not matched to a gene. The CDR3 here is CASRAGDSTDTQYF. For the CDR3, the DNA is TGTGCCAGCAGGGCGGGAGATAGCACAGATACGCAGTATTTT.

A word on this clone: Different DNA sequences within this sample yield the same CDR3. The chain couples TRBV7-2 to TRBJ2-5; D call uncertain. V was clipped by 2 bases and J by 5 bases, with 3 bases between them. CDR1 is SGHTA, CDR2 FQGNSA, per germline. The CDR3 is 11 residues long. CDR3 bases: TGTGCCAGCAGCTTATCGGAGACCCAGTACTTC. It codes for CASSLSETQYF.

The V call is TRBV4-2, the J call TRBJ2-7; 8 nucleotides match TRBD1. CDR3 size: 16 residues. V lost 1 base and J lost 0; bases outside the gene matches: 5. The germline CDR1 and CDR2 sequences are LGHNA and YNFKEQ. The CDR3 coding sequence is TGTGCCAGCAGCCAAGCCAGGACAGGGAGCTCCTACGAGCAGTACTTC. Translating gives CASSQARTGSSYEQYF.

The V and J genes are TRBV27 and TRBJ2-4; 9 nucleotides match TRBD1. Germline V gives CDR1 MNHEY, CDR2 SMNVEV (reference sequence). The CDR3 is 19 residues long. Trimming at V came to 4 bases and at J to 1 base, leaving 14 bases not matched to a gene. The CDR3 loop is CASSSSGTGFGLAKNIQYF. In nucleotides, the CDR3 is TGTGCCAGCAGTTCATCCGGGACAGGGTTCGGTTTGGCCAAAAACATTCAGTACTTC.

This chain connects TRBV19 to TRBJ2-6; 7 nucleotides align to TRBD1. Germline V gene data show CDR1 as LNHDA and CDR2 as SQIVND (reference sequence). V was pared by 5 bases and J by 4 bases, with 5 bases of the junction left unmatched. The CDR3 runs to 15 residues. CDR3 nucleotides: TGTGCCAGTAGTCGACAGGGACCCGGGGCCAACGTCCTGACTTTC. Its translation is CASSRQGPGANVLTF. The whole variable domain, filled in from reference TRBV19 and TRBJ2-6, reads DGGITQSPKYLFRKEGQNVTLSCEQNLNHDAMYWYRQDPGQGLRLIYYSQIVNDFQKGDIAEGYSVSREKKESFPLTVTSAQKNPTAFYLCASSRQGPGANVLTFGAGSRLTVL.

The chain uses TRBV13 and TRBJ1-1; possible D gene TRBD1, 5 bases. Trimming stripped 5 bases from V and 6 bases from J, with 13 bases between. The CDR3 loop spans 13 amino acids. Germline V gives CDR1 PRHDT, CDR2 FYEKMQ (reference sequence). The CDR3 DNA reads as TGTGCCAGCAGCCAAGGGGCTGTGGCTGAAGCTTTCTTT. Translation gives CASSQGAVAEAFF. The full variable domain, rest sourced from reference TRBV13 and TRBJ1-1, is AAGVIQSPRHLIKEKRETATLKCYPIPRHDTVYWYQQGPGQDPQFLISFYEKMQSDKGSIPDRFSAQQFSDYHSELNMSSLELGDSALYFCASSQGAVAEAFFGQGTRLTVV.

The V call is TRBV7-2, the J call TRBJ1-1, with D perhaps TRBD1 (5 bases). Germline CDR1 and CDR2: SGHTA and FQGNSA. Trimming took off 1 base at V and 6 bases at J, with 9 bases between the two ends. This CDR3 comprises 13 residues. Here the CDR3 reads CASSLGAGAEAFF. The CDR3 coding sequence is TGTGCCAGCAGCTTAGGTGCGGGGGCTGAAGCTTTCTTT.

This chain connects TRBV11-2 to TRBJ1-2, with 9 positions matching TRBD1. Germline V lookup: CDR1 SGHAT, CDR2 FQNNGV. V trimming: 0 bases; J trimming: 0 bases; junction bases outside the gene matches: 14. CDR3 length: 20 residues. The CDR3 DNA is TGTGCCAGCAGCTTAGATCAACCATACCGGGACAGGGATTCTAACTATGGCTACACCTTC. It codes for CASSLDQPYRDRDSNYGYTF.